One sample yielded the 22 T cell receptor beta chains listed below, sequenced in a study of blood T cell repertoires in COVID-19. Method: immunoSEQ multiplex PCR; TCRdb's copy keeps in-frame clones and lacks some. This sample carries approximately 94,000 clones, around 88% of them seen once, and the ten largest clones take 5%. The sequenced sample was peripheral blood. These receptor sequences come from a human donor in a cohort sampled during active COVID-19.

This clone was observed once. The rearrangement joins TRBV30 to TRBJ2-7; TRBD1 matches 7 bases. There are 16 residues in the CDR3. CDR1 is GTSNPN and CDR2 is SVGIG in the germline V gene (reference sequence). J gave up 4 bases and V 5 bases, and 17 bases lay outside the gene matches. The CDR3 sequence: CAWGGQPGITPYEQYF. CDR3 sequence (DNA): TGTGCCTGGGGGGGACAGCCGGGGATTACACCTTACGAGCAGTACTTC.

The chain combines TRBV4-1 with TRBJ1-1; unclear D gene. CDR1 is MGHRA, CDR2 YSYEKL, per germline. Trimming took 4 bases from V and 4 from J, leaving 10 bases between them. This CDR3 contains 13 residues. CDR3 loop: CASSLTGGTEAFF. DNA of the CDR3: TGCGCCAGCAGCCTTACGGGAGGCACTGAAGCTTTCTTT.

The rearrangement uses TRBV29-1 and TRBJ2-1; the D is unclear. Germline lookup yields CDR1 SQVTM and CDR2 ANQGSEA. The CDR3 spans 11 residues. Trimming left V 4 bases short and J 10 bases short, with 11 bases between. In DNA, the CDR3 is TGCAGCGTTGTAACGTCAGTGGAGCAGTTCTTC. As protein: CSVVTSVEQFF.

V is TRBV30 and J is TRBJ2-1; 10 nucleotides align to TRBD2. Germline values: CDR1 GTSNPN, CDR2 SVGIG (reference sequence). This CDR3 is 21 amino acids long. J gave up 1 base and V 2 bases, and 20 bases lay outside the gene matches. In DNA form, the CDR3 reads TGTGCCTGGAGTCGTCTAGCGGGAGTCGATCAATTGGATTCGTCCTACAATGAGCAGTTCTTC. It encodes CAWSRLAGVDQLDSSYNEQFF.

The chain joins TRBV6-1 to TRBJ2-2; 7 nucleotides agree with TRBD1. Unmatched junction bases numbered 10, after V lost 0 bases and J lost 6 bases. This CDR3 is 17 amino acids long. The germline V gene has CDR1 MNHNS and CDR2 SASEGT. The CDR3 nucleotides are TGTGCCAGCAGTGAAGCTGGAAGGACAGGCAAGGCCGGGGAGCTGTTTTTT. It encodes CASSEAGRTGKAGELFF.

The chain couples TRBV19 to TRBJ2-3; D is possibly TRBD1 (7 bases). The CDR3 is made up of 15 amino acids. CDR1 and CDR2 (germline): LNHDA, SQIVND (reference sequence). The V end lost 4 bases, the J end lost 1 base, and 12 bases lay between the germline ends. The CDR3, as DNA: TGTGCCAGTAGTAACAGGGGAGGTGGCACAGATACGCAGTATTTT. It specifies CASSNRGGGTDTQYF.

The V call is TRBV5-8, the J call TRBJ2-5; 9 nucleotides align to TRBD1. J gave up 7 bases and V 8 bases, and 18 bases lay outside the gene matches. The CDR3 is 16 residues long. Germline lookup yields CDR1 SGHTS and CDR2 YDEGEE. CDR3 sequence reads: CASDGTGFYRSGTQYF. For the CDR3, the DNA is TGTGCCAGTGACGGGACAGGGTTTTATCGGTCGGGGACCCAGTACTTC.

The chain recombines TRBV14 with TRBJ1-1; no clear D. Germline CDR1 reads SGHDN; CDR2 reads FVKESK. The CDR3 spans 14 residues. Deletions cut 1 base from V and 0 bases from J, with 6 bases between. This CDR3 is CASSQVIMNTEAFF. The CDR3 nucleotides read TGTGCCAGCAGCCAAGTCATCATGAACACTGAAGCTTTCTTT.

Here the CDR3 DNA reads TGTGCCAGCAGCTTCCCTCCCCCCGGGACAGCCGGGACCCAGTACTTC. Translated, it gives CASSFPPPGTAGTQYF. The chain joins TRBV11-1 to TRBJ2-5; 7 positions agree with TRBD1. V gave up 3 bases and J gave up 7 bases; unmatched junction bases: 14. Germline V gene lookup returns CDR1 SGHAT and CDR2 FQDESV (reference sequence). This CDR3 contains 16 residues.

The chain recombines TRBV28 with TRBJ2-7; 11 bases fit TRBD1. The CDR3 totals 15 residues. Germline CDR1 and CDR2: MDHEN and SYDVKM. V shed 10 bases, J shed 5 bases, and the junction held 13 bases outside the gene matches. CDR3 nucleotide sequence: TGTGCCACCAACCTCCAGGACAGGGGGCTGGACGAGCAGTACTTC. Its translation is CATNLQDRGLDEQYF. The complete variable domain, with remaining parts taken from reference TRBV28 and TRBJ2-7, reads DVKVTQSSRYLVKRTGEKVFLECVQDMDHENMFWYRQDPGLGLRLIYFSYDVKMKEKGDIPEGYSVSREKKERFSLILESASTNQTSMYLCATNLQDRGLDEQYFGPGTRLTVT.

The gene calls are TRBV6-4 and TRBJ2-3; 9 bases are a match to TRBD2. The CDR3 has 16 residues. Germline V lookup: CDR1 MRHNA, CDR2 SNTAGT. V shed 3 bases, J shed 2 bases, and the junction held 6 bases outside the gene matches. CDR3 DNA: TGTGCCAGCAGTGAGGGGCTAGCGGGACACACAGATACGCAGTATTTT. Protein sequence: CASSEGLAGHTDTQYF.

This chain uses TRBV28 with TRBJ1-5; D is ambiguous. This CDR3 is built from 13 residues. Between the trimmed V and J ends, which lost 6 bases and 4 bases, there was a span of 10 bases. CDR1 is MDHEN and CDR2 is SYDVKM in the germline V gene. The CDR3 is CASRQKTNQPQHF. The CDR3 DNA reads as TGTGCCAGCAGACAAAAAACGAATCAGCCCCAGCATTTT.

The table lists this clone with a count of one. This chain uses TRBV4-1 with TRBJ1-1, with 9 bases fitting TRBD1. This CDR3 spans 15 amino acids. Germline loops: CDR1 MGHRA, CDR2 YSYEKL. Trimming at V came to 5 bases and at J to 5 bases, leaving 9 bases not matched to a gene. CDR3 DNA sequence: TGCGCCAGCAGCAAGTACGGGACAGGGCATACTGAAGCTTTCTTT. As protein: CASSKYGTGHTEAFF.

The chain is built from TRBV12-3 or TRBV12-4 and TRBJ1-2, with D unclear. This CDR3 spans 12 amino acids. V lost 7 bases to trimming and J lost 5 bases, with 11 bases between them. The CDR3 DNA follows: TGTGCCAGCACCGTGTGGCCTTATGGCTACACCTTC. As protein: CASTVWPYGYTF.

The chain carries TRBV2 and TRBJ2-5; TRBD2 aligns across 8 bases. The CDR3 has 14 residues. The germline V gene encodes CDR1 SNHLY and CDR2 FYNNEI. J lost 3 bases, V lost 4 bases, and 4 bases had no gene match. This CDR3 reads CASSGLAGKETQYF. Here the CDR3 DNA reads TGTGCCAGCAGTGGTTTAGCGGGAAAAGAGACCCAGTACTTC. Using reference TRBV2 and TRBJ2-5 for the parts outside the CDR3, the full variable domain is EPEVTQTPSHQVTQMGQEVILRCVPISNHLYFYWYRQILGQKVEFLVSFYNNEISEKSEIFDDQFSVERPDGSNFTLKIRSTKLEDSAMYFCASSGLAGKETQYFGPGTRLLVL.

The V and J genes are TRBV5-6 and TRBJ1-4; D perhaps matches TRBD1 (6 bases). This CDR3 has 17 amino acids. Trimming stripped 4 bases from V and 7 bases from J, with 23 bases between. CDR1 and CDR2 from the germline V gene are SGHDT and YYEEEE. In DNA, the CDR3 is TGTGCCAGCAGCAAGCCAGGGCAGGGGATGGCCCTTGAAAAACTGTTTTTT. Translated: CASSKPGQGMALEKLFF.

The chain uses TRBV5-1 and TRBJ1-2; a weak D match, TRBD1 (5 bases). Per the germline V gene, CDR1 is SGHRS and CDR2 is YFSETQ. The V end was cut by 4 bases, the J end by 4 bases, with 11 bases between. CDR3 length equals 13 residues. CDR3 nucleotides: TGCGCCAGCAGCGCCAGGGAAAGCTATGGCTACACCTTC. Protein product: CASSARESYGYTF. The whole variable domain, filled in from reference TRBV5-1 and TRBJ1-2, reads KAGVTQTPRYLIKTRGQQVTLSCSPISGHRSVSWYQQTPGQGLQFLFEYFSETQRNKGNFPGRFSGRQFSNSRSEMNVSTLELGDSALYLCASSARESYGYTFGSGTRLTVV.

This chain connects TRBV7-9 to TRBJ2-7, with a weak D call TRBD1 (6 bases). CDR1 and CDR2 from the germline V gene are SEHNR and FQNEAQ (reference sequence). V lost 1 base and J lost 3, with 13 bases in between. This CDR3 contains 15 residues. In DNA, the CDR3 is TGTGCCAGCAGCTTAGGGCAGGGGACCGTCTACGAGCAGTACTTC. Protein product: CASSLGQGTVYEQYF. The full variable domain, in which reference TRBV7-9 and TRBJ2-7 provide the parts outside the CDR3, is DTGVSQNPRHKITKRGQNVTFRCDPISEHNRLYWYRQTLGQGPEFLTYFQNEAQLEKSRLLSDRFSAERPKGSFSTLEIQRTEQGDSAMYLCASSLGQGTVYEQYFGPGTRLTVT.

The chain joins TRBV27 to TRBJ2-2; 7 positions match TRBD1. CDR1 MNHEY and CDR2 SMNVEV come from the germline V gene (reference sequence). This CDR3 comprises 14 residues. The ends lost 7 bases at V and 5 bases at J; junction bases unmatched: 7. CDR3 nucleotides: TGTGCCAGCAAAGGGACAGTCGGAACCGGGGAGCTGTTTTTT. It is translated as CASKGTVGTGELFF.

The chain couples TRBV7-2 to TRBJ2-1; 8 bases match TRBD2. J gave up 4 bases and V 1 base, and 6 bases lay outside the gene matches. This CDR3 is built from 16 residues. The germline V gene encodes CDR1 SGHTA and CDR2 FQGNSA. CDR3 amino acids: CASSLGGGRIYNEQFF. CDR3 bases: TGTGCCAGCAGCTTAGGGGGCGGGAGGATTTACAATGAGCAGTTCTTC.

V and J are TRBV5-5 and TRBJ1-4; 7 nucleotides line up with TRBD1. The CDR3 runs 15 residues. Trimming took 2 bases from V and 4 from J; bases not matched to a gene: 5. In germline, CDR1 is SGHKS, CDR2 YYEKEE (reference sequence). The CDR3 region has the DNA TGTGCCAGCAGCTTAGGGGACAGCCATAATGAAAAACTGTTTTTT. Its protein is CASSLGDSHNEKLFF.

The chain joins TRBV19 to TRBJ1-1; D is undetermined. The CDR3 covers 13 residues. V lost 1 base to trimming and J lost 0 bases, with 3 bases between them. Germline loops: CDR1 LNHDA, CDR2 SQIVND (reference sequence). In DNA, the CDR3 is TGTGCCAGTAGTATAGCTGTGAACACTGAAGCTTTCTTT. It yields the protein CASSIAVNTEAFF.